The T cell receptor beta chain under discussion was sequenced for a study of Graves' ophthalmopathy and Graves' hyperthyroidism. This clonotype was observed once. The ends were cut back, 5 bases at V and 10 bases at J, with 20 bases in the middle. CDR1 MRHNA and CDR2 SNTAGT come from the germline V gene. The CDR3 is 14 amino acids. As the template, RNA transcripts were used to amplify TCR beta CDR3 regions. Second-round multiplex PCR came after first-round RT-PCR with HTBI primers. Each CDR3 protein is one row after TCRdb ran MiXCR on the multiplex PCR reads. Of hundreds of thousands of distinct CDR3 sequences in the sample, about 20% were seen once.

The rearrangement uses TRBV6-4 and TRBJ1-1; TRBD1 is a possible D gene (5 bases). Sequencing used peripheral blood. The sequence came from a woman aged 18-35 years with stable Graves' hyperthyroidism. Some clones in this sample may be carry-over from other donors' samples. The CDR3 region is CASSYGSPRDGAFF. DNA of the CDR3: TGTGCCAGCAGTTATGGTTCGCCCCGGGACGGAGCTTTCTTT.